This is a list of T cell receptor beta chains from one sample in a study of T cell changes during pregnancy in multiple sclerosis. Assay used: immunoSEQ multiplex PCR; TCRdb lists only in-frame clones, some missing. This sample has tens of thousands of clones, with more than 85% found just once. The sequencing here drew on CD4+ T cells from peripheral blood mononuclear cells, taken after pregnancy. Receptors were obtained from a female donor in good health, enrolled as a control in a pregnancy study. The conserved cysteine and the conserved F or W are not part of the CDR3 here. Some rows have no size entry. The others give once, few or many, or a class for an expanded clone.

v_call: TRBV7-9
j_call: TRBJ1-1
clone_size: NA
cdr3_aa: ASSSGTPNTEAF

v_call: TRBV11-2
j_call: TRBJ2-5
clone_size: NA
cdr3_aa: ASSLGLAGGSPQETQY

v_call: TRBV25-1
j_call: TRBJ2-7
clone_size: NA
cdr3_aa: ASGAGQGVAYEQY

v_call: TRBV19
j_call: TRBJ1-6
clone_size: NA
cdr3_aa: ASKEGSSYNSPLH

v_call: TRBV18
j_call: TRBJ2-5
clone_size: NA
cdr3_aa: ASSLTRTGQETQY

v_call: TRBV19
j_call: TRBJ2-6
clone_size: NA
cdr3_aa: ASSHPGYSGANVLT

v_call: TRBV7-9
j_call: TRBJ1-6
clone_size: NA
cdr3_aa: ASSLTSGSPLH

v_call: TRBV16
j_call: TRBJ2-1
clone_size: NA
cdr3_aa: ASSQWTKYNEQF

v_call: TRBV6-7
j_call: TRBJ2-7
clone_size: once
cdr3_aa: ASSYSPTGSYEQY

v_call: TRBV5-1
j_call: TRBJ1-2
clone_size: NA
cdr3_aa: ASSADRVRT

v_call: TRBV18
j_call: TRBJ2-1
clone_size: NA
cdr3_aa: ASSSAGTGGYNEQF

v_call: TRBV11-1
j_call: TRBJ2-2
clone_size: NA
cdr3_aa: ASSRQGEELF

v_call: TRBV14
j_call: NA
clone_size: NA
cdr3_aa: ASSPRTGQVETQY

v_call: TRBV18
j_call: TRBJ2-7
clone_size: NA
cdr3_aa: ASSRDRVTTYEQY

v_call: TRBV4-3
j_call: TRBJ1-1
clone_size: once
cdr3_aa: ASSQGFRTGAKNTEAF

v_call: TRBV27
j_call: TRBJ1-4
clone_size: NA
cdr3_aa: ASSPLYGSGEKLF

v_call: TRBV5-6
j_call: TRBJ1-2
clone_size: NA
cdr3_aa: ASSREYSNYGYT

v_call: TRBV7-8
j_call: TRBJ2-1
clone_size: NA
cdr3_aa: ASSLGQFRGNEQF

v_call: TRBV5-6
j_call: TRBJ1-1
clone_size: NA
cdr3_aa: ASSLQYTEAF

v_call: TRBV7-9
j_call: TRBJ1-3
clone_size: NA
cdr3_aa: ASSNDRGGNTIY

v_call: TRBV6-5
j_call: TRBJ1-5
clone_size: NA
cdr3_aa: ASSLREAQPQH

v_call: TRBV5-1
j_call: TRBJ2-5
clone_size: NA
cdr3_aa: ASSKGAILEETQY

v_call: TRBV11-2
j_call: TRBJ2-5
clone_size: NA
cdr3_aa: ASRPQLALQETQY

v_call: TRBV30
j_call: TRBJ1-6
clone_size: once
cdr3_aa: AWSVQVSSPLH

v_call: TRBV6-1
j_call: TRBJ2-7
clone_size: NA
cdr3_aa: ASSEKVWDSYEQY

v_call: TRBV20-1
j_call: TRBJ1-1
clone_size: NA
cdr3_aa: SFSGGTEAF

v_call: TRBV27
j_call: TRBJ2-7
clone_size: NA
cdr3_aa: ASSPRTSGGYYEQY

v_call: TRBV28
j_call: TRBJ2-7
clone_size: NA
cdr3_aa: ASKVGGTTYEQY

v_call: TRBV18
j_call: TRBJ2-7
clone_size: NA
cdr3_aa: ASSPPSSYEQY

v_call: TRBV5-1
j_call: TRBJ1-2
clone_size: NA
cdr3_aa: ASSRETNYGYT

v_call: TRBV6-5
j_call: TRBJ1-2
clone_size: NA
cdr3_aa: ASSQDANYGYT

v_call: TRBV19
j_call: TRBJ1-6
clone_size: NA
cdr3_aa: ASSIDTGGAYNSPLH

v_call: TRBV5-5
j_call: TRBJ2-5
clone_size: NA
cdr3_aa: ASSATSFETQY

v_call: TRBV21-1
j_call: TRBJ2-1
clone_size: NA
cdr3_aa: ASSISQGRYEQF

v_call: TRBV30
j_call: TRBJ2-6
clone_size: NA
cdr3_aa: AWMGTGILGANVLT

v_call: TRBV30
j_call: TRBJ2-1
clone_size: once
cdr3_aa: AWSGNRGLYNEQF

v_call: TRBV28
j_call: TRBJ1-1
clone_size: NA
cdr3_aa: ASGTTGGANTEAF

v_call: TRBV7-2
j_call: TRBJ2-7
clone_size: NA
cdr3_aa: ASRPGQGYEQY

v_call: TRBV28
j_call: TRBJ2-4
clone_size: few
cdr3_aa: ASRKGLLTKNIQY

v_call: TRBV6-5
j_call: TRBJ1-3
clone_size: NA
cdr3_aa: ASARGAPSGNTIY

v_call: TRBV5-6
j_call: TRBJ2-7
clone_size: NA
cdr3_aa: ASSFIVVRAYEQY

v_call: TRBV6-5
j_call: TRBJ2-7
clone_size: NA
cdr3_aa: ASTPRDRAYEQY

v_call: TRBV2
j_call: TRBJ2-2
clone_size: NA
cdr3_aa: ASSEGASGSTGELF

v_call: TRBV19
j_call: TRBJ2-3
clone_size: NA
cdr3_aa: ASARAGGDTDTQY

v_call: TRBV9
j_call: TRBJ2-7
clone_size: NA
cdr3_aa: ASSPYDRIYYEQY